This is a list of T cell receptor beta chains from one sample in a study of shared T cell receptors in the human thymus. Data came from immunoSEQ multiplex PCR; TCRdb stores just in-frame clones and leaves some out. The sample has hundreds of thousands of clones; around 87% are singletons. The data also belong to a second study, concerning human thymus T cells.

Sequences were obtained from thymocytes. These receptors all come from a boy less than two years old with a congenital heart defect. Each CDR3 is given with its conserved first and last residue.

TRBV4-3	TRBJ2-7	CASSQDLKGQGFDEQYF
TRBV6-5	TRBJ2-5	CASRSRDRGGRTQYF
TRBV21-1	TRBJ1-1	CASSRGQGGFKAEAFF
TRBV27	TRBJ2-1	CASSVTRLLSDNEQFF
TRBV7-8	TRBJ2-7	CASSVDRPLSYEQYF
TRBV27	TRBJ1-5	CASSSGQGQIQPQHF
TRBV7-2	TRBJ2-3	CASSLLRRSTDTQYF
TRBV27	TRBJ2-1	CASSLYPRLVAYNEQFF
TRBV5-6	TRBJ2-7	CASNPRGYEQYF
TRBV27	TRBJ2-7	CASSLAGRSYEQYF
TRBV6-5	TRBJ1-5	CASSTSQGRGQPQHF
TRBV4-1	TRBJ2-7	CASSFRGGGAYEQYF
TRBV27	TRBJ1-5	CASSPLDRNSNQPQHF
TRBV21-1	TRBJ1-5	CASSKGGQGGCVGNQPQHF
TRBV7-9	TRBJ2-4	CARRAEAKNIQYF
TRBV5-1	TRBJ2-1	CASSIDREVEQFF
TRBV4-1	TRBJ2-2	CASSHVQDRVVTGELFF
TRBV4-3	TRBJ2-1	CASSPRVAGDRCCCNEQFF
TRBV7-2	TRBJ2-7	CASSLAGGFHEQYF
TRBV6-5	TRBJ2-1	CASSPLAGVGNEQFF
TRBV5-1	TRBJ2-1	CASSPGRENCNEQFF
TRBV28	TRBJ1-4	CASRLDGNGNEKLFF
TRBV30	TRBJ2-1	CAWSPPAGQPLNEQFF
TRBV7-2	TRBJ2-5	CASSPGRTNVQETQYF
TRBV11-2	TRBJ1-4	CASSTQPGGRNEKLFF
TRBV27	TRBJ2-7	CASSHYGGGSYEQYF
TRBV16	TRBJ2-1	CASSPGLADYNEQFF
TRBV27	TRBJ2-1	CASRPPRAPYNEQFF
TRBV6-1	TRBJ2-1	CASSDGARDNEQFF
TRBV28	TRBJ2-1	CASSFGGAEQFF
TRBV27	TRBJ2-7	CASSKTGTSGRDEQYF
TRBV6-5	NA	CASSYSSGDYEQYF
TRBV7-2	TRBJ1-1	CASSRTGGGNTEAFF
TRBV27	TRBJ1-5	CASSLLEGAGQPQHF
TRBV5-5	TRBJ1-5	CASSLEGASNQPQHF
TRBV18	TRBJ1-5	CASSPTGGKPQHF
TRBV7-2	TRBJ2-1	CASSLASGSHNEQFF
TRBV19	TRBJ1-5	CASSIDGRGTGDQPQHF
TRBV21-1	TRBJ2-1	CASSPQEGLAVRGVYNEQFF
TRBV14	TRBJ1-3	CASSQDGGQSSGNTIYF
TRBV18	TRBJ2-1	CASSPSPRPSYNEQFF
TRBV9	TRBJ2-1	CASSGYSVRYEQFF
TRBV19	TRBJ2-1	CASSTGQAEGGEQFF
TRBV19	TRBJ1-5	CASIRDRTSNQPQHF
TRBV30	TRBJ1-4	CAWNAGGGEKLFF
TRBV19	TRBJ2-7	CASSIRFARVYEQYF
TRBV11-2	TRBJ2-5	CASSLGLAGVGETQYF
TRBV6-5	TRBJ2-1	CASRHSGISYNEQFF
TRBV19	TRBJ2-5	CASRGSGQQETQYF
TRBV2	TRBJ2-3	CASSVPGHTDTQYF
TRBV6-1	TRBJ2-1	CASRSSSYNEQFF
TRBV28	TRBJ2-1	CASSLPPSILRYNEQFF
TRBV7-9	TRBJ2-7	CASSADRTQYEQYF